This T cell receptor beta chain was identified in a study of cytomegalovirus exposure and HLA in healthy donors (dated by TCRdb to 2015 to 2018). Background on the whole study: According to an earlier analysis of a few hundred of the donors, 200 million or so T cells yielded over 90 million unique TCR beta sequences and 276 Gb of sequence data. An earlier analysis of about 620 of the donors applied high-throughput TCR beta sequencing to assess whether each TCR beta V gene segment acted as functional or pseudogenic. The number of donors typed differed by locus, with about 629-630 for A, B, C, DRB1 and DQB1, roughly 520 for DQA1, 600 to 610 for DPA1, and about 450 for DPB1. Every discovery cohort repertoire had been produced on one sequencing platform. A later genetic analysis took genome-wide SNP genotypes for about 55% of the roughly 700 donors and used that subset as a discovery cohort. Rather than drawing on any new phenotypic data, the later analysis identified candidate immune exposures from TCR beta sequences and the way those sequences occurred across donors. The study used immunosequencing to profile the T cell repertoires of around 600 subjects and linked those repertoires to cytomegalovirus serostatus. To study patterns of TCR occurrence, a later analysis re-analyzed previously published TCR beta repertoires from around 660 donors and added high-resolution HLA genotyping. Besides the first cohort of more than 650 subjects, a separate validation cohort made up of roughly 120 different subjects was used. About 5 DR-DQ haplotypes were handled as single units for association and clustering, since linkage in the cohort was strong. On average, around 230,000 unique TCR beta nucleotide sequences were sequenced per donor among a few hundred genotyped donors of the cohort, with roughly 19% of those sequences being non-productive. An early release that covered 640 HLA-typed donors contained about 300 gigabases of sequencing data and 80 million or so unique TCR sequences. Donor age, sex, ethnicity and CMV serostatus were compiled together with the repertoire data. Both class I and class II loci were covered by HLA typing, at four-digit resolution. To predict cytomegalovirus infection status, the study brought together high-throughput TCR immunosequencing, statistical association of individual TCRs with disease status, and machine learning. The study aimed to test whether signatures of past pathogen exposure could be identified by cataloging public T cell receptors. Among the approximately 430 genotyped donors, more than 70% belonged to the genetic ancestry cluster associated with self-reported Caucasian donors.

The cohort comprised more than 550 healthy bone marrow donors. Cohort members were all nominally healthy when sampled, although unrecorded immune exposures were likely present. The donor was CMV seronegative and belonged to the group of approximately 320 seronegative cohort members. Every donor gave a peripheral blood sample, and the peripheral blood mononuclear cells from that sample were used for TCR beta sequencing. Genomic DNA extraction from the blood cell samples was performed with the Qiagen DNeasy Blood Extraction Kit. Libraries came from the immunoSEQ multiplex PCR assay. For the multiplex PCR, a mixture combining 60 forward primers for TCR Vbeta segments and 13 reverse primers for TCR Jbeta segments was used. The CDR3 region of rearranged TCR beta genes was amplified from genomic DNA with a multiplex PCR assay. Amplified TCR beta libraries were sequenced as 87-base-pair reads on the Illumina HiSeq System. The original pipeline was this. Across the roughly 670 repertoires, a later analysis counted about 81 million unique TCR beta chains, approximately 10 million of which were shared by at least two donors. Raw reads were error-corrected and collapsed into unique sequences by a nearest-neighbor algorithm in which closely related sequences were merged to remove PCR and sequencing errors. V, D and J gene segments were assigned by aligning CDR3 sequences to IMGT reference sequences. For a sequence to be retained, a match of at least six nucleotides to both a V gene segment and a J gene segment was required. A rearrangement was called productive if the CDR3 had no stop codons and remained in frame with V and J, and every other rearrangement was called non-productive. CDR3 was defined by IMGT convention, running from the second conserved V-encoded cysteine to the conserved J-encoded phenylalanine. In an earlier analysis of just under 600 of the donors, sequences lacking an unambiguous match to a single V gene segment were excluded. An earlier analysis of a few hundred of the donors called V segments functional above 56.7% productive rearrangements and segregating when the between-donor standard deviation exceeded 5%. A statistical classification framework was built to diagnose cytomegalovirus status from the catalog of TCR beta chain sequences. In a later analysis, TCR nucleotide sequences were compared against IMGT/GENE-DB human TR gene sequences so that V and J genes could be assigned. A later analysis assigned CDR3 sequences and most-parsimonious VDJ recombination scenarios with the TCRdist pipeline. A later analysis defined each TCR beta chain by its CDR3 amino acid sequence plus V-gene family, and excluded reads lacking a unique V-gene family. In a later analysis, around 600 highly shared, low-generation-probability nucleotide sequences were removed to address suspected cross-contamination and a sequencing artifact. For each public chain, a later analysis derived a clonal expansion index from normalized ranks of inferred template counts within each repertoire. A later analysis computed generation probabilities with a VDJ recombination model fitted to out-of-frame rearrangements, and checked the results against IGoR. A later analysis scored TCR-TCR, TCR-HLA and TCR-CMV co-occurrence with hypergeometric tests, applying a repertoire-size bias correction to TCR pairs. To estimate false discovery rates, a later analysis permuted the HLA or CMV assignments 20 times. A later analysis grouped co-occurring TCRs with DBSCAN, adding TCRdist sequence similarity when clustering within HLA-allele-positive subsets. Co-occurrence clustering excluded repertoires with fewer than 30,000 or more than 120,000 public chains, plus five with anomalous nucleotide sharing. TCRdb holds this immuneACCESS table with in-frame rearrangements only. Some clones are missing; in checked studies, unresolved V genes explain under half, and the rest has no known cause. V and J calls and clone size are as listed in that table; D and trimming were resolved from the DNA. In all, the sample holds some 200,000 clones, and roughly four fifths of those were seen once. 0.7% to 0.95% of the sample comes from the top ten.

Turning to this clone: It has no known antigen specificity. No base quality information exists; no much larger clone differs at one position.

What the work shows at the level of the full study, not this receptor alone: According to a later genetic analysis, donors in an Asian-associated ancestry cluster had fewer N-insertions in productive TCRs than the approximately 700-donor mean. Because counts were too low, under 20 rarely observed V segments, including chromosome 9 orphons, were left out of the earlier analysis of 587 of the donors. According to a later analysis, most CMV-associated TCR beta chains appeared to be HLA-restricted, and the HLA associations seemed to be driven largely by CMV exposure. In a later genetic analysis, a missense DCLRE1C variant was associated with V-gene and J-gene trimming of TCR beta chains, and the association was replicated in an independent cohort. A later analysis associated about 18,000 TCR beta sequences with specific HLA alleles at a false discovery rate of 0.05. A cluster of highly shared sequence variants was judged likely to represent a technical artifact of the sequencing pipeline. The study listed 164 TCR beta chains as associated with cytomegalovirus. Immune exposure information for the cohort was limited to CMV serostatus. This cohort had only TCR beta chains sequenced, and the lack of alpha or paired-chain data limited which features could be detected. In a later analysis, TCR association rates were found to vary across HLA loci, with the most associated TCRs seen for DRB1 alleles and the fewest for HLA-C alleles. Broadly in line with IMGT annotations, most TCR beta V segments showed up in productive rearrangements about 90% or about 30% of the time in an earlier analysis of about 500 of the donors. While some public TCRs were present in many individuals, most TCR sequences turned up only very rarely across donors. In both the original and validation cohorts, the classifier was reported to diagnose cytomegalovirus status with high specificity and sensitivity. A further reported finding was that TCR beta sequences accurately predicted the HLA-A and HLA-B alleles for most subjects in the first cohort. Three of the identified cytomegalovirus-associated TCR beta chains were confirmed in vitro to be specific for cytomegalovirus antigens. In a later analysis, HLA-associated TCR beta chains showed more clonal expansion and lower generation probabilities than non-associated chains that were equally common. It was suggested by the authors that the approach could potentially be generalized to other disease states and immunological phenotypes. Some IMGT-functional V segments, including TRBV6-2 and TRBV6-3, could not be distinguished by the 87-base-pair reads and were therefore excluded. HLA typing was unavailable for some donors at each locus, so association tests used only the typed subset. When HLA alleles, especially DR and DQ, strongly co-occurred, attributing TCR associations to individual alleles was difficult. Several of the top co-occurrence clusters appeared to be linked to parvovirus B19, influenza, CMV and Epstein-Barr virus, according to a later analysis. The presence/absence analyses assumed that sequencing depth was roughly uniform across donors, and that assumption may not be true. Linkage disequilibrium might explain the correlated functional status among segregating V segments, but an unknown experimental factor could not be ruled out.

V trim: 2 bases; J trim: 4 bases; unmatched bases: 6. CDR1 is given as MNHEY and CDR2 as SMNVEV, both from the germline V gene (reference sequence). Its CDR3 holds 16 amino acids, cysteine through phenylalanine. Of all the DNA, just the CDR3 is kept, 48 bases in frame from base 1. The sample consisted of PBMCs. The V gene is TRBV27 and the J gene is TRBJ2-3, and 10 junction bases match TRBD2. This sequence originates from a woman younger than 35 in good health and CMV-seronegative. The CDR3 amino acid sequence is: CASSLKSGRAPDTQYF. The DNA reads TGTGCCAGCAGTTTAAAAAGCGGGAGGGCCCCAGATACGCAGTATTTT.